This T cell receptor beta chain derives from a study of T cell repertoires in cytomegalovirus infection. The wider study: Public TCR beta signatures provided an indication of both CMV infection and a matching HLA type. Overall study findings and caveats: In two of eight donors, the top clonotype was HLA-C-restricted CMV-specific. CMV carriers with the relevant HLA were identified by cumulative public TCR beta family frequency.

MiXCR, run by TCRdb on the reads, gives a single entry per CDR3 protein. The profile covers over 50,000 distinct CDR3 sequences, with 20% appearing a single time and roughly 73% taken by the ten largest. The sample holds a few counts of this clonotype. Its target is unknown. The clonotype comes from a human donor in good health (CMV status not recorded). Some clones in this sample may be carry-over from other donors' samples. Sequenced material: CD8+ T cells from cultured PBMCs, taken from culture after CMV antigen stimulation.

The DNA for the CDR3 is TGTGCCAGTAGTTCAGCGGACAGGGCCCTGGATAGCAATCAGCCCCAGCATTTT. It translates to CASSSADRALDSNQPQHF. The chain carries TRBV19 and TRBJ1-5; 8 bases fit TRBD1. The trim removed 5 bases at V and 0 bases at J, leaving 12 bases unmatched. The CDR3 runs 18 residues. CDR1 and CDR2 from the germline V gene are LNHDA and SQIVND (reference sequence).